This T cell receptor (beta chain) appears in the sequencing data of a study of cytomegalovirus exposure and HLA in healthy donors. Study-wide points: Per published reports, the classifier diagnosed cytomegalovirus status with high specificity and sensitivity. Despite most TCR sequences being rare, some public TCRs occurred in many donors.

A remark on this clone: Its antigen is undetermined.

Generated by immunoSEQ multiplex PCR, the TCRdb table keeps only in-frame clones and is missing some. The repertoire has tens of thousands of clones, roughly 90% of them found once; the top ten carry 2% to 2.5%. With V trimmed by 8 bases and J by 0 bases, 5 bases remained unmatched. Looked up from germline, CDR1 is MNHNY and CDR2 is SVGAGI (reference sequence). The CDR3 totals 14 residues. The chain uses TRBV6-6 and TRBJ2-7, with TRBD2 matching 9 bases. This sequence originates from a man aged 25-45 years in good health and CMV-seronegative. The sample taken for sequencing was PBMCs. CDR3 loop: CASLQREASYEQYF. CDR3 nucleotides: TGTGCCAGCCTCCAGCGGGAGGCCTCCTACGAGCAGTACTTC.